This TCR beta chain was documented in a study of cytomegalovirus exposure and HLA in healthy donors. Comment on this clone: What it binds is not known.

Findings and limits, study-wide: Sequencing had likely introduced a cluster of highly shared sequence variants as an artifact. A later analysis showed that HLA-associated TCR beta chains had undergone more clonal expansion than equally common others.

The donors (healthy individuals) were bone marrow donors. The PCR used 60 Vbeta and 13 Jbeta primers. TCRdb keeps only in-frame clones here, not all; method: immunoSEQ multiplex PCR. The sample yields 30,000 to 40,000 clones, over 90% seen once. Sample: PBMCs. The clonotype originates from a woman younger than 30 in good health and CMV-seronegative.

The DNA for the CDR3 is TGTGCCAGCTCACCAAACCGGGACTCAGGAACGCAGTATTTT. This sequence encodes CASSPNRDSGTQYF. The chain links TRBV18 to TRBJ2-3; D may be TRBD2 (6 bases). Trimming removed 2 bases from V and 9 bases from J, with 15 bases in between. This CDR3 region has 14 residues. Germline CDR1 and CDR2: KGHSH and LQKENI.